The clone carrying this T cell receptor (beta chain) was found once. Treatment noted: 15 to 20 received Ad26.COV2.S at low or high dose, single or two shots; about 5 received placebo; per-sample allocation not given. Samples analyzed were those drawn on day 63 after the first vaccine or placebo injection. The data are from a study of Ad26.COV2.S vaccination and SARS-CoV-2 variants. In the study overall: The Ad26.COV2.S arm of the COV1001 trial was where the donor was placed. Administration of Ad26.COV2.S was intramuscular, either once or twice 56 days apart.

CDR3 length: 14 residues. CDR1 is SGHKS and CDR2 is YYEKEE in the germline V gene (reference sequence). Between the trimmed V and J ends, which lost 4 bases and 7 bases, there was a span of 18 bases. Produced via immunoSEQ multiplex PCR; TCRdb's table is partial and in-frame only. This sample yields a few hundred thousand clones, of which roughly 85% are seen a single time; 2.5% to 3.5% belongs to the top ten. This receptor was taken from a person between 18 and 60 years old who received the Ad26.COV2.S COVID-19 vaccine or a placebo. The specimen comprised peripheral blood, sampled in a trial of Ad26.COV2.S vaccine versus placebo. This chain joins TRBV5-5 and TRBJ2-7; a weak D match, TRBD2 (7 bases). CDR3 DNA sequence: TGTGCCAGCAGCCCTTACGTGGGGGGGCGAGAGCAGTACTTC. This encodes CASSPYVGGREQYF.